This T cell receptor (beta chain) is from a study of blood T cell repertoires in COVID-19. Study at large: Samples representing acute and convalescent COVID-19 were sourced from the United States, Italy and Spain.

Profiling relied on immunoSEQ multiplex PCR, and the TCRdb table lists in-frame clones only, not all of them. The data hold a few hundred thousand clones, with 88% observed a single time. CDR1 LGHNA and CDR2 YSLEER come from the germline V gene. The trim removed 8 bases at V and 3 bases at J, leaving 11 bases unmatched. This CDR3 has 16 residues. The receptor comes from a man aged 65 to 85 with acute or convalescent COVID-19. The chain links TRBV4-3 to TRBJ2-2; TRBD2 aligns across 8 bases. The specimen sequenced was peripheral blood. CDR3 nucleotides: TGCGCCAGCCCCCGGGAAGGGCGGGAGGACACCGGGGAGCTGTTTTTT. It encodes CASPREGREDTGELFF.